The rows below give T cell receptor beta chains drawn from one sample of a study of blood T cells in healthy people across ages. TCRdb reanalysed the 5' RACE reads using MiXCR and keeps one entry per CDR3 protein. The data hold around 990,000 distinct CDR3 sequences, with roughly two fifths observed a single time. Sequencing used blood. These receptors came from a man aged 18-30 years in good health. The CDR3 runs from the conserved cysteine through the conserved F or W. D genes are given only for firm matches. A clone size is listed for some rows: how often the clone was seen (once, few, many), or a class if it is expanded.

TGTGCCAGCAGCCCGCGCCTCCAGAGTGCAACTAATGAAAAACTGTTTTTT CASSPRLQSATNEKLFF few TRBJ1-4 TRBV12-3/TRBV12-4 -
TGCAGCGTTCGTGAGAAAGACACTGAAGCTTTCTTT CSVREKDTEAFF few TRBJ1-1 TRBV29-1 -
TGTGCCAGCAGTTCCCATCTCCAGGGGAATCAGCCCCAGCATTTT CASSSHLQGNQPQHF - TRBJ1-5 TRBV12-3/TRBV12-4 -
TGCGCCAGCAGCGGTTCAGAGAACACCGGGGAGCTGTTTTTT CASSGSENTGELFF - TRBJ2-2 TRBV5-1 -
TGCAGCGTTGGGGGGATCACCGGGGAGCTGTTTTTT CSVGGITGELFF few TRBJ2-2 TRBV29-1 -
TGCGCCAGCAGCCAAGCTTTCGCAGGGACAGGGGTTGCCACTGAAGCTTTCTTT CASSQAFAGTGVATEAFF few TRBJ1-1 TRBV4-3 TRBD1
TGTGCCAGCAGTTTACGACTAGCGGGGGGTTATTACGAGCAGTACTTC CASSLRLAGGYYEQYF - TRBJ2-7 TRBV27 TRBD2
TGTGCCAGCAGCTGGGCTTCGGTAAACACCGGGGAGCTGTTTTTT CASSWASVNTGELFF many TRBJ2-2 TRBV7-2 -
TGTGCCAGCAGTTTATCTTGCTCTGGGGCCAACGTCCTGACTTTC CASSLSCSGANVLTF - TRBJ2-6 TRBV27 -
TGTGCCAGCAGCTTAGGTGCTCCAACCTACGAGCAGTACTTC CASSLGAPTYEQYF - TRBJ2-7 TRBV7-2 -
TGTGCCAGCAGTTTATCCCGGGACAGTCATAATTCACCCCTCCACTTT CASSLSRDSHNSPLHF - TRBJ1-6 TRBV27 TRBD1
TGTGCCAGCAGCCAAATAGGAGGGCCCAACACTGAAGCTTTCTTT CASSQIGGPNTEAFF - TRBJ1-1 TRBV7-8 -
TGCGCCAGCAGCCAGGGACAGCCGAACACTGAAGCTTTCTTT CASSQGQPNTEAFF - TRBJ1-1 TRBV5-1 TRBD1
TGTGCCAGCAGCTTGCGAACTAGCGGGGTCAGTGAGCAGTTCTTC CASSLRTSGVSEQFF once TRBJ2-1 TRBV5-6 TRBD2
TGCAGTGCTTTCTCTGGGGGCGGAAACATTCAGTACTTC CSAFSGGGNIQYF few TRBJ2-4 TRBV20-1 -
TGTGCCAGCAGTTACCCCGACAGGGCGCGTCAGCCCCAGCATTTT CASSYPDRARQPQHF - TRBJ1-5 TRBV6-2/TRBV6-3 TRBD1
TGTGCCAGCAGTTACTCTATACTAGCGGGCCGTGAGGATGAGCAGTTCTTC CASSYSILAGREDEQFF once TRBJ2-1 TRBV6-2/TRBV6-3 TRBD2
TGTGCCAGCCGCTCGGGTGGCTTCACCTTC CASRSGGFTF - TRBJ1-2 TRBV6-2/TRBV6-3 -
TGCAGTGCTCGAACCCAGGGGCGGAACTATGGCTACACCTTC CSARTQGRNYGYTF - TRBJ1-2 TRBV20-1 -
TGTGCCATCAGTGAAGTAGTGGGGGGATCGTTTGAGCAGTTCTTC CAISEVVGGSFEQFF - TRBJ2-1 TRBV10-3 -
TGTGCCAGTCTTAGCTCCTACAATGAGCAGTTCTTC CASLSSYNEQFF - TRBJ2-1 TRBV6-6 -
TGTGCCAGCAGCTTAGCCCTTGAGTATGGCTACACCTTC CASSLALEYGYTF few TRBJ1-2 TRBV7-2 -
TGCGCCAGCAGCTTGATGGGACAGGTGAACACTGAAGCTTTCTTT CASSLMGQVNTEAFF - TRBJ1-1 TRBV5-1 TRBD1
TGTGCCAGCAGCCCTCAGTGGACAGCTAGCACAGATACGCAGTATTTT CASSPQWTASTDTQYF - TRBJ2-3 TRBV7-2 -
TGTGCCAGCAAAAAGGGTCGGGACGCTTTCTTT CASKKGRDAFF - TRBJ1-1 TRBV21-1 -
TGTGCCAGCAGTGAAGGGCCGGGGGGCATAGAGACCCAGTACTTC CASSEGPGGIETQYF few TRBJ2-5 TRBV6-1 -